This T cell receptor beta chain is from a study of T cells in Graves' hyperthyroidism and ophthalmopathy. This clonotype has ten or more counts. J gave up 5 bases and V 2 bases, and 2 bases lay outside the gene matches. The CDR3 length is 13 residues. The germline V gene has CDR1 SEHNR and CDR2 FQNEAQ (reference sequence). TCR beta CDR3 region amplification was performed from RNA transcripts. The HTBI set primed first-round TCR CDR3 RT-PCR. TCRdb analysed the multiplex PCR reads with MiXCR anew, one entry per CDR3 protein. The profile shows about 200,000 distinct CDR3 sequences, around 19% of them singletons.

The receptor comes from a man aged 40-55 years with Graves' hyperthyroidism. The rearrangement links TRBV7-9 to TRBJ2-7; TRBD1 agrees at 8 bases. Sequencing was carried out using blood. This CDR3 is CASSLNRGDEQYF. The CDR3 DNA sequence: TGTGCCAGCAGCTTAAACAGGGGGGACGAGCAGTACTTC.